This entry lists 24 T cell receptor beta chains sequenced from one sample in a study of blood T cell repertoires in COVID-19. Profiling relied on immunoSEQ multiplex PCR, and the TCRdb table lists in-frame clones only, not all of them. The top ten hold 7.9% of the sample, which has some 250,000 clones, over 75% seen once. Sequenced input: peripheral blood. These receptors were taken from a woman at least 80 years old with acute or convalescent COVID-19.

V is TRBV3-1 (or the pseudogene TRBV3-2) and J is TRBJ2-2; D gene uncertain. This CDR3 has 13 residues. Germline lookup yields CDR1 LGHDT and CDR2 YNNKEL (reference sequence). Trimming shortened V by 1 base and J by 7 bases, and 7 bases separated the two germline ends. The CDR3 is CASSQATGGELFF. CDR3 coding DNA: TGTGCCAGCAGCCAAGCTACGGGCGGGGAGCTGTTTTTT.

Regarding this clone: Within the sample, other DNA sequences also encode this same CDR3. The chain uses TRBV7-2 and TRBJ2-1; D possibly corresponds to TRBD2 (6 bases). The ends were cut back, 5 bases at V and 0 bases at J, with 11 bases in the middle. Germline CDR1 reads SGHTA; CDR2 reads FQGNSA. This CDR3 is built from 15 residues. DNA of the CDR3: TGTGCCAGCAGCCTCCGGGGGAGCTCCTACAATGAGCAGTTCTTC. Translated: CASSLRGSSYNEQFF.

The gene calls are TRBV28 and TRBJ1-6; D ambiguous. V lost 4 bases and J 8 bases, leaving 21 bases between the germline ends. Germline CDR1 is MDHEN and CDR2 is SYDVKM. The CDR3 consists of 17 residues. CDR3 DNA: TGTGCCAGCAGTTCCAGACTAGGACCCTCGGCGTATTCACCCCTCCACTTT. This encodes CASSSRLGPSAYSPLHF.

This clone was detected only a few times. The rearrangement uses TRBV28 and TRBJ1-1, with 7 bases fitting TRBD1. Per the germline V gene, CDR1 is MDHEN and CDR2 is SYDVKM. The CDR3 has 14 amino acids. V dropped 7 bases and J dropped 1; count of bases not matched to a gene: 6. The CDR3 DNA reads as TGTGCCAGCACCCTGGGACAGCCGAACACTGAAGCTTTCTTT. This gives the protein CASTLGQPNTEAFF.

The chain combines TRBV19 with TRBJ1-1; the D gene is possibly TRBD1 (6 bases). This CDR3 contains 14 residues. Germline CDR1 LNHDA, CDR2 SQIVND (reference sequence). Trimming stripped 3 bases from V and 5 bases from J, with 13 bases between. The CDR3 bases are TGTGCCAGTAGTATCGGGGGGCGGGTGACTGAAGCTTTCTTT. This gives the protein CASSIGGRVTEAFF.

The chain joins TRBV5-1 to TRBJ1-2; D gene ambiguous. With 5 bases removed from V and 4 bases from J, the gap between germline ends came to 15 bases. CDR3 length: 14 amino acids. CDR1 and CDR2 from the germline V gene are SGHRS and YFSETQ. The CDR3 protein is CASSFQEIGYGYTF. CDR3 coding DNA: TGCGCCAGCAGTTTTCAGGAAATCGGCTATGGCTACACCTTC.

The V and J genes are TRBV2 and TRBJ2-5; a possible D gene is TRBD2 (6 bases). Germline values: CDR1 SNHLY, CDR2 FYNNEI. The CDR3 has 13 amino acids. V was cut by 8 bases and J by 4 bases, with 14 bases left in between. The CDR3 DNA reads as TGTGCCAGCTCGGATCGGAGGGGAGAGACCCAGTACTTC. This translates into CASSDRRGETQYF.

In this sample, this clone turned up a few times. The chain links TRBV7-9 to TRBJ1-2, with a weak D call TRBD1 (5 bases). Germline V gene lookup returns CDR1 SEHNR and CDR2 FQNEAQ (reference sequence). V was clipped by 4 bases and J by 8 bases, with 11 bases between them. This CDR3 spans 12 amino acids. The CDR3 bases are TGTGCCAGCAGCTCCTCCGGGGGGGGCTACACCTTC. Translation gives CASSSSGGGYTF.

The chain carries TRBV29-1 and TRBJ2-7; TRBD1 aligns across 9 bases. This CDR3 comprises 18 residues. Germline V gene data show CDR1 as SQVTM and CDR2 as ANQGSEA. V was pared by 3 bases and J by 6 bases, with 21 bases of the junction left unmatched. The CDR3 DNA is TGCAGCGTTGATATAGGAGGGACAGGGTACCCGGGTCTGGGCGAGCAGTACTTC. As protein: CSVDIGGTGYPGLGEQYF.

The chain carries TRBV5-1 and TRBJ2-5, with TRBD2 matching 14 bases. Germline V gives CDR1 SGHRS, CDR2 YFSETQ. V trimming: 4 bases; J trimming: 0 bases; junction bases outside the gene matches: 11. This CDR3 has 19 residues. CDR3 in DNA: TGCGCCAGCAGCCCTCGACTAGCGGGGGGGCCTTTGGACCAAGAGACCCAGTACTTC. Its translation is CASSPRLAGGPLDQETQYF. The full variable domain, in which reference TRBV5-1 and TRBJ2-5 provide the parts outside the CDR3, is KAGVTQTPRYLIKTRGQQVTLSCSPISGHRSVSWYQQTPGQGLQFLFEYFSETQRNKGNFPGRFSGRQFSNSRSEMNVSTLELGDSALYLCASSPRLAGGPLDQETQYFGPGTRLLVL.

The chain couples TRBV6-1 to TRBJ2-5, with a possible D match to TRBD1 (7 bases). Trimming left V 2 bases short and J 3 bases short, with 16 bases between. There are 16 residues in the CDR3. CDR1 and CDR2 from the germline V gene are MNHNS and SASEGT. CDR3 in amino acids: CASSETPGGGKETQYF. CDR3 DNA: TGTGCCAGCAGTGAAACCCCAGGGGGAGGAAAAGAGACCCAGTACTTC.

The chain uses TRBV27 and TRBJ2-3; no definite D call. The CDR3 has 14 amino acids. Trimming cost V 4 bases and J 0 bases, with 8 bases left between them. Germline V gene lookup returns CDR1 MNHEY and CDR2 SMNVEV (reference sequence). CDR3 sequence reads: CASSSHGSTDTQYF. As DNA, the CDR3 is TGTGCCAGCAGTTCCCACGGGAGCACAGATACGCAGTATTTT.

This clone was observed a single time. This CDR3 is CASSLLQGFNQPQHF. CDR3 nucleotide sequence: TGTGCCAGTTCCTTACTCCAGGGATTCAATCAGCCCCAGCATTTT. This chain connects TRBV19 to TRBJ1-5; perhaps TRBD1 as D (5 bases). The length of the CDR3 is 15 residues. V was shortened by 8 bases and J by 3 bases, with 17 bases between the two germline ends. Germline V lookup: CDR1 LNHDA, CDR2 SQIVND (reference sequence).

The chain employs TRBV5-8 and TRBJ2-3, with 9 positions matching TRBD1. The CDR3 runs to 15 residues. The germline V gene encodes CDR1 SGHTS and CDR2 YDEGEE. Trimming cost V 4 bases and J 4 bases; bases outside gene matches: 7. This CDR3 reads CASSIGQGLADTQYF. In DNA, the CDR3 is TGTGCCAGCAGCATCGGACAGGGGTTGGCAGATACGCAGTATTTT.

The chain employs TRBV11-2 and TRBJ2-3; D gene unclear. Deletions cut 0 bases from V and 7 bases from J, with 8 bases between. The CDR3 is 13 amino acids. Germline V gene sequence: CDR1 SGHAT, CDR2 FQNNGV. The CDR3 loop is CASSLESPNTQYF. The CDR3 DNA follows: TGTGCCAGCAGCTTAGAGAGCCCAAATACGCAGTATTTT.

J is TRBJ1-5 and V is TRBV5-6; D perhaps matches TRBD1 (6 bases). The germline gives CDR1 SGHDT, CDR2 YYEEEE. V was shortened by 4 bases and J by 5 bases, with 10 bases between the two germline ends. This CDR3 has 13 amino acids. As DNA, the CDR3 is TGTGCCAGCAGCAAAGGGGGAGATCAGCCCCAGCATTTT. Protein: CASSKGGDQPQHF. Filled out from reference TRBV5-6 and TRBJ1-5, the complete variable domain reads DAGVTQSPTHLIKTRGQQVTLRCSPKSGHDTVSWYQQALGQGPQFIFQYYEEEERQRGNFPDRFSGHQFPNYSSELNVNALLLGDSALYLCASSKGGDQPQHFGDGTRLSIL.

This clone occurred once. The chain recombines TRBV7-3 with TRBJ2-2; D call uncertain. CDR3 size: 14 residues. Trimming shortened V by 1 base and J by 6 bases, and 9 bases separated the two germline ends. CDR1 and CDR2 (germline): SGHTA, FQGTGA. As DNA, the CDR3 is TGTGCCAGCAGCTTAAGAGGAAATGCCGGGGAGCTGTTTTTT. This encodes CASSLRGNAGELFF.

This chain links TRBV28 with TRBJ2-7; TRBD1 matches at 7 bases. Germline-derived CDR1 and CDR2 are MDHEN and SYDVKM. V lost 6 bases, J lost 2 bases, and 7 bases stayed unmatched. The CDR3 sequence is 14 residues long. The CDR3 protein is CASRLPGQTYEQYF. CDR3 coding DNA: TGTGCCAGCAGGCTACCGGGACAGACCTACGAGCAGTACTTC.

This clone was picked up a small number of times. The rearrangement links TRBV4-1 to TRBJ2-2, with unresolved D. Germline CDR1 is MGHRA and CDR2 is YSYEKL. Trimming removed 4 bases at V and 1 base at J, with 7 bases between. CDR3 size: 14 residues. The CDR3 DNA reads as TGCGCCAGCAGCCCTACGAAGAACACCGGGGAGCTGTTTTTT. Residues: CASSPTKNTGELFF.

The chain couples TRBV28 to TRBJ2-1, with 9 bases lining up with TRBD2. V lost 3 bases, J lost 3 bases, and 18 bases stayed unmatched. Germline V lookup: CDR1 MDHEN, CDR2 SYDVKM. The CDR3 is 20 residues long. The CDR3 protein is CASSFRLAAKSWEGYNEQFF. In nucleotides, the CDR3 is TGTGCCAGCAGTTTCCGACTAGCGGCAAAATCTTGGGAGGGCTACAATGAGCAGTTCTTC.

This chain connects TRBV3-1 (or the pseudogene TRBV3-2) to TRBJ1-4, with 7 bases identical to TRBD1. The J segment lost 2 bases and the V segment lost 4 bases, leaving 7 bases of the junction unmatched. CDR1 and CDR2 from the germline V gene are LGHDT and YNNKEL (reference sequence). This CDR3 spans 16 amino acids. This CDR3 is CASSPTTGFTNEKLFF. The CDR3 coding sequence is TGTGCCAGCAGCCCAACGACAGGGTTCACTAATGAAAAACTGTTTTTT.

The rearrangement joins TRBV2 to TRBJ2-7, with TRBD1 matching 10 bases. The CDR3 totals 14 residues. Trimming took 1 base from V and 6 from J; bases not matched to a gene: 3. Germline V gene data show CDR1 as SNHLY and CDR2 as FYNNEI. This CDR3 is CASSEVRTGGEQYF. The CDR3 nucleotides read TGTGCCAGCAGTGAAGTGAGGACAGGGGGCGAGCAGTACTTC.

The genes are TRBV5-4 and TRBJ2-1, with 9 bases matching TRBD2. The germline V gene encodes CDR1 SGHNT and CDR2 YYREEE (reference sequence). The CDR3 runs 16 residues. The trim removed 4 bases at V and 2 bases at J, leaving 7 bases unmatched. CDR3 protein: CASSPEGGGAYNEQFF. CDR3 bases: TGTGCCAGCAGCCCGGAAGGCGGGGGGGCCTACAATGAGCAGTTCTTC.

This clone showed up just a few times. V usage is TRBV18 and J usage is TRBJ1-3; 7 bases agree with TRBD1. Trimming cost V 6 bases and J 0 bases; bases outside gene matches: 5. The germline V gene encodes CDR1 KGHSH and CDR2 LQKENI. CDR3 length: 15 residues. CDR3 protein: CASSPDRSSGNTIYF. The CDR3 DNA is TGTGCCAGCTCGCCGGACAGGAGCTCTGGAAACACCATATATTTT.